The TCR beta chain described here comes from a study of CD8 T cells in ankylosing spondylitis. Study-wide points: Disease-linked clones reportedly showed significant enrichment in matched ankylosing spondylitis synovial fluid.

The junction had 8 bases not matched to a gene; V was cut back by 4 bases and J by 4 bases. The CDR3 is made up of 14 amino acids. Germline V lookup: CDR1 SGHRS, CDR2 YFSETQ. This clonotype was seen at least ten times. Its antigen is unknown. It was by quantitative 5'-RACE with molecular barcodes that TCR beta libraries were made. Via MiXCR, TCRdb re-called the 5' RACE reads, giving one row per CDR3 protein. This table holds about 240,000 distinct CDR3 sequences, roughly 8.6% found once. Sequencing was done on a sample of blood, either unsorted or a sorted T cell fraction (not recorded which). This clonotype was sampled from a male donor with ankylosing spondylitis or in good health (not recorded which). The rearrangement joins TRBV5-1 to TRBJ2-7; TRBD1 matches 7 bases. The CDR3 is CASSPRQGSYEQYF. CDR3 sequence (DNA): TGCGCCAGCAGCCCCAGACAGGGTTCTTACGAGCAGTACTTC. Based on the CDR3 plus reference TRBV5-1 and TRBJ2-7, the full variable domain is KAGVTQTPRYLIKTRGQQVTLSCSPISGHRSVSWYQQTPGQGLQFLFEYFSETQRNKGNFPGRFSGRQFSNSRSEMNVSTLELGDSALYLCASSPRQGSYEQYFGPGTRLTVT.